The TCR beta chain under discussion was sequenced for a study of neoadjuvant nivolumab and ipilimumab in lung cancer. Study-level information: Nivolumab 3 mg/kg was given days 1, 15 and 29, plus ipilimumab 1 mg/kg day 1 in combination.

The protocol was immunoSEQ multiplex PCR, while the TCRdb copy is restricted to in-frame clones and leaves out a portion. The profile covers some 27,000 clones, with more than 70% appearing a single time and 6% to 7% taken by the ten largest. This clone was seen more than once but under ten times. The CDR3 is 12 amino acids. V was pared by 6 bases and J by 8 bases, with 13 bases between. Germline V gene lookup returns CDR1 MNHEY and CDR2 SMNVEV (reference sequence). The chain couples TRBV27 to TRBJ1-2; weak D call: TRBD1 (5 bases). The sequenced sample was peripheral blood, obtained before neoadjuvant nivolumab, alone or with ipilimumab. This receptor was identified in an adult with non-small cell lung cancer. CDR3 sequence reads: CASRQAGQGYTF. In DNA, the CDR3 is TGTGCCAGCAGGCAAGCGGGGCAAGGCTACACCTTC.